The clone carrying this T cell receptor (beta chain) was counted only a few times. Germline V CDR1 and CDR2: MDHEN, SYDVKM. V was pared by 4 bases and J by 6 bases, with 11 bases between. The CDR3 length is 13 residues. This sample is drawn from a study of blood T cell repertoires in COVID-19. Patients at the Seattle site were enrolled during active infection and followed longitudinally. Assay: immunoSEQ multiplex PCR; the TCRdb copy retains only in-frame clones and omits some. The data show over 200,000 clones, about 90% seen once. The TCR originated in a man aged 55 to 70 with COVID-19, enrolled during active disease. The gene calls are TRBV28 and TRBJ2-3, with D tentatively TRBD2 (5 bases). The sample taken for sequencing was peripheral blood. The CDR3 DNA sequence: TGTGCCAGCAGTTCGAGGACTCCCGATACGCAGTATTTT. It translates to CASSSRTPDTQYF.